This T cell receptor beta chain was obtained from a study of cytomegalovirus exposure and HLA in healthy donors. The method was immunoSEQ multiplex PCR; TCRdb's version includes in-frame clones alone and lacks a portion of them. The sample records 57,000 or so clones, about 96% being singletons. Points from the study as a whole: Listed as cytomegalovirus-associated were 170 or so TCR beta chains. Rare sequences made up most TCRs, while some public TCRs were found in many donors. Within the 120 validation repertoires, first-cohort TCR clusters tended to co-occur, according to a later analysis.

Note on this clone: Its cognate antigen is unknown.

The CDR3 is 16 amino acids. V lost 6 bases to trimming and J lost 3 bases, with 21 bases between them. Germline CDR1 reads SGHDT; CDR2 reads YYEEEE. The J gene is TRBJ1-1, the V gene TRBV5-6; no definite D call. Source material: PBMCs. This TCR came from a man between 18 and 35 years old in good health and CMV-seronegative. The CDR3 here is CASTSNGEGGYTEAFF. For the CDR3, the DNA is TGTGCCAGCACCTCCAACGGGGAGGGAGGTTACACTGAAGCTTTCTTT.